This T cell receptor beta chain appears in the sequencing data of a study of spatial heterogeneity in lung cancer. Time point here: sample taken at primary tumor resection. No cell sorting; template was whole RNA from tumor, lung tissue or PBMC. Samples came from 65 to 75 TRACERx patients with untreated early-stage lung cancer. CDR3 length: 13 residues. The V end was cut by 0 bases, the J end by 9 bases, with 13 bases between. Germline CDR1 SGDLS, CDR2 YYNGEE. TCRdb recomputed calls from the 5' RACE reads with MiXCR, one row per CDR3 protein. The table lists over 90,000 distinct CDR3 sequences, roughly 8.7% of them singletons. This clonotype was seen only a few times.

The rearrangement uses TRBV9 and TRBJ2-7; D not certain. This TCR was recovered from a male donor with early-stage non-small cell lung cancer. This specimen consisted of PBMCs, obtained at surgery. The DNA for the CDR3 is TGTGCCAGCAGCGTAGAACCCTTGGCTGGGCAGTACTTC. Translation gives CASSVEPLAGQYF. The whole variable domain, filled in from reference TRBV9 and TRBJ2-7, reads DSGVTQTPKHLITATGQRVTLRCSPRSGDLSVYWYQQSLDQGLQFLIQYYNGEERAKGNILERFSAQQFPDLHSELNLSSLELGDSALYFCASSVEPLAGQYFGPGTRLTVT.